In this sample, the clone carrying this TCR beta chain turned up many times. Its antigen remains unknown. The data stem from a study of regulatory T cells in long-lasting Graves disease. General study findings and limits: Among the persistent patients, 2,500 to 3,000 public clonotypes were shared, more than the roughly 990 shared among new patients.

Arm-PCR of CDR3 regions with iRepertoire HTBI primers generated TCR beta libraries. A single record per CDR3 protein comes from TCRdb applying MiXCR to the multiplex PCR reads. The sample carries roughly 420,000 distinct CDR3 sequences, around 15% recorded once. This CDR3 contains 11 residues. With 3 bases removed from V and 5 bases from J, the gap between germline ends came to 5 bases. This sample's time point: newly diagnosed GD, antithyroid drugs for less than 3 months. The TCR library was prepared using RNA isolated from PBMCs. This clonotype originated in a female donor with Graves disease. The sequencing used peripheral blood mononuclear cells (PBMCs), collected at new diagnosis, from a patient treated with antithyroid drugs. The genes are TRBV12-3 or TRBV12-4 and TRBJ2-7; D remains ambiguous. DNA for the CDR3: TGTGCCAGCAGTTTCAATAACGAGCAGTACTTC. It codes for CASSFNNEQYF.